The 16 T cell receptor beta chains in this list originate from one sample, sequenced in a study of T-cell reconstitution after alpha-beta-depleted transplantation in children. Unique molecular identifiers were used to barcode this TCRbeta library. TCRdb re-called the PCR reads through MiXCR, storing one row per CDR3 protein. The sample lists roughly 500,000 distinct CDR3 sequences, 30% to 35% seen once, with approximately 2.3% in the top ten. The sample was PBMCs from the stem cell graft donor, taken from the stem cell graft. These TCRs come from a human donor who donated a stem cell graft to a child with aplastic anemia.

The CDR3 sequence is CASSLRESGNTIYF. CDR3 nucleotides: TGTGCCAGCAGTTTGAGGGAGTCTGGAAACACCATATATTTT. The genes are TRBV12-3 or TRBV12-4 and TRBJ1-3; no firm D call. The V gene lost 3 bases and the J gene lost 1 base, with 7 bases spanning the gap. The CDR3 sequence is 14 residues long.

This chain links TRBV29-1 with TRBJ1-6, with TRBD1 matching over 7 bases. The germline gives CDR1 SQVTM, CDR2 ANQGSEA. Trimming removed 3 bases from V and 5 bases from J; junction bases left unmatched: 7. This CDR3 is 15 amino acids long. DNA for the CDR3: TGCAGCGTTGACCCGAGGCAGGGGGATAATTCACCCCTCCACTTT. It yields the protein CSVDPRQGDNSPLHF.

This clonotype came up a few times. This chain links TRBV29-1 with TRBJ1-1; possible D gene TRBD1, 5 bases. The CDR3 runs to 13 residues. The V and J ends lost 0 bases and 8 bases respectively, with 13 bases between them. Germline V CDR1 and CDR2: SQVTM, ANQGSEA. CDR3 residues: CSVEDLYGGEAFF. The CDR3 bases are TGCAGCGTTGAAGATTTGTATGGGGGAGAAGCTTTCTTT.

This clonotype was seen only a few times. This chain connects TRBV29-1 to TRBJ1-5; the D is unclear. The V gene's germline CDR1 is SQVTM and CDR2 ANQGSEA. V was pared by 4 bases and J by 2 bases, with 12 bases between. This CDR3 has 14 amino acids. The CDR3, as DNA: TGCAGCGTTGTTTTTTCGCAGGGCAATCAGCCCCAGCATTTT. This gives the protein CSVVFSQGNQPQHF.

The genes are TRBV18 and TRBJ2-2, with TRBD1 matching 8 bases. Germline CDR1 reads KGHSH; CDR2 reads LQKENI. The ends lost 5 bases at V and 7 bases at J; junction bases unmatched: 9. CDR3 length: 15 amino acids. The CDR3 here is CASSARGQGVGELFF. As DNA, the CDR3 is TGTGCCAGCTCAGCACGCGGACAGGGCGTCGGGGAGCTGTTTTTT.

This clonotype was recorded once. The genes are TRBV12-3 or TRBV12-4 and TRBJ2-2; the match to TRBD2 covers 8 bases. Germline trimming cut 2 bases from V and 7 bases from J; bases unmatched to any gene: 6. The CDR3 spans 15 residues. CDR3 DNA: TGTGCCAGCAGTTTACCAGCGGGAGCAGGCGGGGAGCTGTTTTTT. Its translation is CASSLPAGAGGELFF.

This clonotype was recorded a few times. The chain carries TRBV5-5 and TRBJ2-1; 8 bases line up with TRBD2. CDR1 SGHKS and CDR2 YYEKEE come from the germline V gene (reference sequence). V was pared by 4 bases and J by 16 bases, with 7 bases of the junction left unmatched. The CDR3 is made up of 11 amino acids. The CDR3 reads CASSPKRELFF. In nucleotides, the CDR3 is TGTGCCAGCAGCCCCAAGCGGGAGCTTTTCTTC.

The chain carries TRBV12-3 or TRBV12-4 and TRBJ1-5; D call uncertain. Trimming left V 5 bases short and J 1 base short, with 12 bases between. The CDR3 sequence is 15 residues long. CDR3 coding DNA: TGTGCCAGCAGTCGACACAGCAGCAGCAATCAGCCCCAGCATTTT. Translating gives CASSRHSSSNQPQHF.

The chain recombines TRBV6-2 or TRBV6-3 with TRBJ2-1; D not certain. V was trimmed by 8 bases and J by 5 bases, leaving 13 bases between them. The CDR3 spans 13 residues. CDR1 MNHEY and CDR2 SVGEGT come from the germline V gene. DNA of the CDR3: TGTGCCAGCCAGGACGGTTGGGACAATGAGCAGTTCTTC. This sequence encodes CASQDGWDNEQFF.

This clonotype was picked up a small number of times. The chain's CDR3 is CASSLAQGISGANVLTF. The CDR3 nucleotides read TGTGCCAGCAGCTTAGCGCAGGGGATCTCTGGGGCCAACGTCCTGACTTTC. The gene calls are TRBV7-2 and TRBJ2-6; D is perhaps TRBD1 (6 bases). Trimming removed 0 bases at V and 0 bases at J, with 9 bases between. CDR3 length: 17 amino acids. In germline, CDR1 is SGHTA, CDR2 FQGNSA.

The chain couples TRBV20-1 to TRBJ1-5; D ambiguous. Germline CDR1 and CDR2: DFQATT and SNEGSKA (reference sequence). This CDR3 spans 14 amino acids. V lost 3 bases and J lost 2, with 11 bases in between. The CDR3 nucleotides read TGCAGTGCTAGTGGTAATTCGGGCAATCAGCCCCAGCATTTT. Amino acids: CSASGNSGNQPQHF.

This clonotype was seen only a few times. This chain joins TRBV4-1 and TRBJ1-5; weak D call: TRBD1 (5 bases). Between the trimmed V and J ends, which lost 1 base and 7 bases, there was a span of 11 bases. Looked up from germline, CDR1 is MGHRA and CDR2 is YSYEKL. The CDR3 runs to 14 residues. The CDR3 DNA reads TGCGCCAGCAGCCAAGGGTCAGGGATCCAGCCCCAGCATTTT. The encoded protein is CASSQGSGIQPQHF.

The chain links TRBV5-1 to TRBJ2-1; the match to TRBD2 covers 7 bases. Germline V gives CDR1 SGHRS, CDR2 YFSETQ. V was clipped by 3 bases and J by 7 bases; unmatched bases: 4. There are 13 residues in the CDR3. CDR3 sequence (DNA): TGCGCCAGCAGCTACAATAGCGGGAATGAGCAGTTCTTC. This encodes CASSYNSGNEQFF.

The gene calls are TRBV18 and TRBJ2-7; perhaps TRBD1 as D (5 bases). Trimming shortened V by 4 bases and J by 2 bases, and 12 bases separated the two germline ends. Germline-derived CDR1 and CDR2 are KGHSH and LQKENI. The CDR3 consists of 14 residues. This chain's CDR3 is CASSRTGPPYEQYF. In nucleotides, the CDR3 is TGTGCCAGCTCACGTACAGGCCCCCCCTACGAGCAGTACTTC.

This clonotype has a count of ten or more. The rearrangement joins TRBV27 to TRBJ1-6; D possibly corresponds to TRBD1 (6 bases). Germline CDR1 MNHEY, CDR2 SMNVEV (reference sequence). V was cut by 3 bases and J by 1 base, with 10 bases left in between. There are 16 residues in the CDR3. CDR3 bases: TGTGCCAGCAGTTTGTGGCAGGGGTCCTATAATTCACCCCTCCACTTT. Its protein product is CASSLWQGSYNSPLHF.

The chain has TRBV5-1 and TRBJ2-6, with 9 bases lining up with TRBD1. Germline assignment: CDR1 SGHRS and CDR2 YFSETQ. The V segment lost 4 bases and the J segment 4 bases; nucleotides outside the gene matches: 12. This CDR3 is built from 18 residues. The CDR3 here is CASSPTGTGTDGANVLTF. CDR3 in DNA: TGCGCCAGCAGCCCGACCGGGACAGGGACGGACGGGGCCAACGTCCTGACTTTC.